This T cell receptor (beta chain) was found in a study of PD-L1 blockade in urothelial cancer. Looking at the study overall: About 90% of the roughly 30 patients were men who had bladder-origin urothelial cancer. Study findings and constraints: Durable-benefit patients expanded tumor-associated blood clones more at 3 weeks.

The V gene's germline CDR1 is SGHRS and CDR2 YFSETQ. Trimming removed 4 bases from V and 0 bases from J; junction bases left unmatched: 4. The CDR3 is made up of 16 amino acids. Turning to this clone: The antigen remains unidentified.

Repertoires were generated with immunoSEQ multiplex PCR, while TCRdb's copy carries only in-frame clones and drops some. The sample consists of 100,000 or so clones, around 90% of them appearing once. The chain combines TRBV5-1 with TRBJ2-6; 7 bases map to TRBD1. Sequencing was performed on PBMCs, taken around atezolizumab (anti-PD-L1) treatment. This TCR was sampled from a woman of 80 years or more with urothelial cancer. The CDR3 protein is CASSPGQNSGANVLTF. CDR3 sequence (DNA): TGCGCCAGCAGCCCGGGACAGAACTCTGGGGCCAACGTCCTGACTTTC.